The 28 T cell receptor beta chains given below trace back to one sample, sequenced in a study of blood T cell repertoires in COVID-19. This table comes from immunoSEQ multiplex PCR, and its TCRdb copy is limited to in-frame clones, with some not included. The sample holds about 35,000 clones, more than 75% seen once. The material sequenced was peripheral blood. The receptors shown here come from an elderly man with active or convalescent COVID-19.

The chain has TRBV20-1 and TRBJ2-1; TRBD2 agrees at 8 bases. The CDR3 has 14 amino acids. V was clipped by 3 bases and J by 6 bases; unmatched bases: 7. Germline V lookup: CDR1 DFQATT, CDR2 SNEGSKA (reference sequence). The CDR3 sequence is CSASTGGRFNEQFF. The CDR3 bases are TGCAGTGCTAGTACGGGAGGGAGATTCAATGAGCAGTTCTTC.

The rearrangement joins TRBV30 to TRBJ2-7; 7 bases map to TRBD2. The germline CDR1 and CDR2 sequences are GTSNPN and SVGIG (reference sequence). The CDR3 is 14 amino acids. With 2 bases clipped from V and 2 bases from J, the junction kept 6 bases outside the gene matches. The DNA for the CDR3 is TGTGCCTGGAGTCGCGGGAGCCCCCCCTACGAGCAGTACTTC. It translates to CAWSRGSPPYEQYF.

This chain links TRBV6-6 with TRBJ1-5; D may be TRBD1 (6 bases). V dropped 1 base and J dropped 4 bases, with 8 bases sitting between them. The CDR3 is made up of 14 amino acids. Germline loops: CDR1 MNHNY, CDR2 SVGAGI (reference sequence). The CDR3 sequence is CASSYLQGNQPQHF. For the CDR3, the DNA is TGTGCCAGCAGTTACTTACAGGGTAATCAGCCCCAGCATTTT.

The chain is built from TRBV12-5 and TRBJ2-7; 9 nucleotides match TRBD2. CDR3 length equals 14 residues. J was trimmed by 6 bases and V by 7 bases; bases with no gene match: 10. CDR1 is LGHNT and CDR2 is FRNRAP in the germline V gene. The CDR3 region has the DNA TGTGCTAGTGCTAGCGGCGGGAGGGCCGGCGAGCAGTACTTC. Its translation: CASASGGRAGEQYF.

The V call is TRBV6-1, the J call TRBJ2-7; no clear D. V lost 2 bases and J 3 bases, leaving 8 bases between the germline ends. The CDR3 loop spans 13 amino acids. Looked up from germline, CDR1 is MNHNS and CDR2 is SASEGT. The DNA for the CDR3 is TGTGCCAGCAGTGAACCGAGCGTCTACGAGCAGTACTTC. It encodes CASSEPSVYEQYF.

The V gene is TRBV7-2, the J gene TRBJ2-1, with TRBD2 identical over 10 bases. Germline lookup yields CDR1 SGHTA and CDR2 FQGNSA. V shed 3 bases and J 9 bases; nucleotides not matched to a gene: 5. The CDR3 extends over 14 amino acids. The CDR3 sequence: CASSFQREGLEQFF. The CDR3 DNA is TGTGCCAGCAGCTTTCAGCGGGAGGGCCTTGAGCAGTTCTTC.

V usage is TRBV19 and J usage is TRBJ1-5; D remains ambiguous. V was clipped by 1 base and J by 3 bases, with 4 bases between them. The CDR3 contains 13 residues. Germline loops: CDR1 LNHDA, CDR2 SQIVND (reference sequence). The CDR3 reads CASSIAFNQPQHF. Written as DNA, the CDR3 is TGTGCCAGTAGTATAGCCTTCAATCAGCCCCAGCATTTT.

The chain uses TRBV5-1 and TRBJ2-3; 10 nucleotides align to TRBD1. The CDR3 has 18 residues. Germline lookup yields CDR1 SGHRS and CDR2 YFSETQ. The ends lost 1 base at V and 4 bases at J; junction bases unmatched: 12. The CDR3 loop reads CASSLSRWTGGYADTQYF. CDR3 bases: TGCGCCAGCAGCTTGAGTCGTTGGACAGGGGGATACGCAGATACGCAGTATTTT.

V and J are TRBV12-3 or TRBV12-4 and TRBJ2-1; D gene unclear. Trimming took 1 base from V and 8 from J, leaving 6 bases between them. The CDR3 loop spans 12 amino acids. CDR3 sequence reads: CASSLGSYEQFF. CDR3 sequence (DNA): TGTGCCAGCAGTTTAGGGAGTTATGAGCAGTTCTTC.

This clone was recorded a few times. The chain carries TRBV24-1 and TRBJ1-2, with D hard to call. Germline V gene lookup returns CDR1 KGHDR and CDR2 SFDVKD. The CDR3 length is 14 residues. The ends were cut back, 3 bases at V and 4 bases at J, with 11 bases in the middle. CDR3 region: CATSDPTVLYGYTF. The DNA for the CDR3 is TGTGCCACCAGTGATCCAACGGTCCTCTATGGCTACACCTTC.

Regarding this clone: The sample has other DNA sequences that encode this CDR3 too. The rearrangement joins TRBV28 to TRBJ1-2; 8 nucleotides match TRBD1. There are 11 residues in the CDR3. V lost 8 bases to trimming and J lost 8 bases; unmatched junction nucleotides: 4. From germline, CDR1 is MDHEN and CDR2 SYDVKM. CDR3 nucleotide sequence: TGTGCCAGCCGGACAGGGAGCGGCTACACCTTC. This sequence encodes CASRTGSGYTF.

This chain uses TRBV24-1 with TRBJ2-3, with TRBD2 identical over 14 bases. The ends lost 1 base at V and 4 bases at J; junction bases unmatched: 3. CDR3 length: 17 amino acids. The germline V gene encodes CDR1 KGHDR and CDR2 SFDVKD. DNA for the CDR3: TGTGCCACCAGTGATTTCGGGACTAGCGGGAGTTCAGATACGCAGTATTTT. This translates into CATSDFGTSGSSDTQYF.

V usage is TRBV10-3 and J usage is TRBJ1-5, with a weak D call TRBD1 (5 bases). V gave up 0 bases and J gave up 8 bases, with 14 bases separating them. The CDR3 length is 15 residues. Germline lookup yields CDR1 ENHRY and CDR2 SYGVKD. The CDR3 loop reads CAISESRPSGEPQHF. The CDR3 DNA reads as TGTGCCATCAGTGAGTCGAGGCCCTCGGGGGAGCCCCAGCATTTT.

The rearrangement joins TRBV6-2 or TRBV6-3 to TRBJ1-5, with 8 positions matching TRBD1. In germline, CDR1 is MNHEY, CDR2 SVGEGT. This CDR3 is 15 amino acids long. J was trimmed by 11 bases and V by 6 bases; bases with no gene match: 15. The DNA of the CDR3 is TGTGCCAGCAGCAAGAGACAGGGGCTGGATCTGGCCCAGCATTTT. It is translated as CASSKRQGLDLAQHF.

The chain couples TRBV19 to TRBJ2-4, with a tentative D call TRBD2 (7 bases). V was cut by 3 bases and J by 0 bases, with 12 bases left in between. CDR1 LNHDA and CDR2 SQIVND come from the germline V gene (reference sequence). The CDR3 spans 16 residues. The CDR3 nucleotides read TGTGCCAGTAGTATGGGGGGGACACTAGCCAAAAACATTCAGTACTTC. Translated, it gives CASSMGGTLAKNIQYF.

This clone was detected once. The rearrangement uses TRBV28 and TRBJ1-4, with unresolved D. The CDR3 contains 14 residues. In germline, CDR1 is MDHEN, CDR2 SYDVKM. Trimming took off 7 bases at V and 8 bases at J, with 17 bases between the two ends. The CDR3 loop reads CASTNRGFGEKLFF. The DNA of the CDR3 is TGTGCCAGCACCAACCGAGGGTTTGGGGAAAAACTGTTTTTT.

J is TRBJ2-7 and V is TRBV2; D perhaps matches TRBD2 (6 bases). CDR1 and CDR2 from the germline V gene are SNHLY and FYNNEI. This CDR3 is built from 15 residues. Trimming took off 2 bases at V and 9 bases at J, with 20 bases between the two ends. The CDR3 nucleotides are TGTGCCAGCAGTGAAAGACCGGGACTCATCACCTCGCAGTACTTC. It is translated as CASSERPGLITSQYF.

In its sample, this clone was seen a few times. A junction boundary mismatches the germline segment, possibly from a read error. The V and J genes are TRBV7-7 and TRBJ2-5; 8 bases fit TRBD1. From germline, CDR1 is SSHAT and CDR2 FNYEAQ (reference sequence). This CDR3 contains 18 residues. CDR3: CASSFEPSRQGWWETQYF. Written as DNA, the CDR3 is TGTGCTAGCAGCTTCGAGCCGTCCCGACAGGGGTGGTGGGAGACCCAGTACTTC.

The CDR3 loop reads CASSYWERLGSYEQYF. CDR3 nucleotides: TGTGCCAGCAGCTATTGGGAGAGACTAGGTTCCTACGAGCAGTACTTC. This chain connects TRBV6-2 or TRBV6-3 to TRBJ2-7; D may be TRBD2 (6 bases). Trimming pared 6 bases from V and 1 base from J, leaving 19 bases between. The CDR3 spans 16 residues. Germline CDR1 MNHEY, CDR2 SVGEGT.

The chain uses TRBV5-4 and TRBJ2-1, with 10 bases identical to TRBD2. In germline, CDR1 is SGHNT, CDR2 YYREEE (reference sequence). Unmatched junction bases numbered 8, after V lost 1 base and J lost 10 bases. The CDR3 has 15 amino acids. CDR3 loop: CASSLTSGVPEEQFF. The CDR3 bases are TGTGCCAGCAGCTTGACTAGCGGGGTCCCGGAGGAGCAGTTCTTC.

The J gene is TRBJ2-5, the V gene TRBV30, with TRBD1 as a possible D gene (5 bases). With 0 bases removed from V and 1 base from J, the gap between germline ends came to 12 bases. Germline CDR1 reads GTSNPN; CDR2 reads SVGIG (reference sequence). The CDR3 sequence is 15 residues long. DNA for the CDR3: TGTGCCTGGAGTGTAGGGTCGACAGTCCAAGAGACCCAGTACTTC. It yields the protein CAWSVGSTVQETQYF.

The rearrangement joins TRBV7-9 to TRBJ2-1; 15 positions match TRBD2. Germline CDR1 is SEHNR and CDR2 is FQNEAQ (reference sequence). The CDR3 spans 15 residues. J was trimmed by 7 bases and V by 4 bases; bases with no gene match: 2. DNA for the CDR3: TGTGCCAGCAGCTCGGGACTAGCGGGAGGTAATGAGCAGTTCTTC. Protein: CASSSGLAGGNEQFF.

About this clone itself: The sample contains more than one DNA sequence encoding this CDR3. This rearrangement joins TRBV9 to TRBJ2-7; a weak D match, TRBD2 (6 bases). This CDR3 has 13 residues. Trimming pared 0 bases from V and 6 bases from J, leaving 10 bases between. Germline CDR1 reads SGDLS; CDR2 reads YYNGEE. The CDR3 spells CASSVGGGSEQYF. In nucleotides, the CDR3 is TGTGCCAGCAGCGTAGGGGGAGGTTCCGAGCAGTACTTC.

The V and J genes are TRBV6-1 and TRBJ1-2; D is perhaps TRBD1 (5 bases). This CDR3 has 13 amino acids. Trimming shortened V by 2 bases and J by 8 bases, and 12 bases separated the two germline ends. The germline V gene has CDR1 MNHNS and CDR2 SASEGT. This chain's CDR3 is CASSEFAGRGYTF. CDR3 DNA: TGTGCCAGCAGTGAATTTGCAGGGCGCGGCTACACCTTC.

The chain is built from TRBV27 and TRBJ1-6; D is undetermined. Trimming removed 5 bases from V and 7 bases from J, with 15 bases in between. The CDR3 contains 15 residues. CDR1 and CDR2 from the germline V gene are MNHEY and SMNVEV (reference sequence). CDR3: CASSNRGMPNSPLHF. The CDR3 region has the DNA TGTGCCAGCAGTAACCGCGGGATGCCCAATTCACCCCTCCACTTT.

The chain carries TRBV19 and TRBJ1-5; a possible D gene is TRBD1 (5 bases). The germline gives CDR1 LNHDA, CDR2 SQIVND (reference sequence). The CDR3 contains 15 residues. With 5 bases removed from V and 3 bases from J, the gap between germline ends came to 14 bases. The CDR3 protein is CASSGGGGTNQPQHF. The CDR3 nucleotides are TGTGCCAGTAGTGGCGGGGGGGGAACCAATCAGCCCCAGCATTTT.

The DNA for the CDR3 is TGTGCCAGCAGGGGACCGGGACAGGGATCTGAAGCTTTCTTT. Its protein is CASRGPGQGSEAFF. The chain employs TRBV6-5 and TRBJ1-1; TRBD1 matches at 9 bases. Unmatched junction bases numbered 8, after V lost 6 bases and J lost 6 bases. The CDR3 consists of 14 residues. Germline V gene lookup returns CDR1 MNHEY and CDR2 SVGAGI.

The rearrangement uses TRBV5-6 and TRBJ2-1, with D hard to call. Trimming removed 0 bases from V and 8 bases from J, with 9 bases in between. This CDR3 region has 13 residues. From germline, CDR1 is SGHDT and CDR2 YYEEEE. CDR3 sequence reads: CASSLGGPHEQFF. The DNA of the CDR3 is TGTGCCAGCAGCTTGGGTGGGCCCCATGAGCAGTTCTTC.